The 32 T cell receptor beta chains reported below all come from one sample, sequenced in a study of T cell repertoires in cytomegalovirus infection. TCRdb ran MiXCR on the reads and lists one entry per CDR3 protein. The sample includes under 200,000 distinct CDR3 sequences, more than 9% of them seen just once. The material sequenced was PBMCs. These TCRs come from a human donor in good health (CMV status not recorded). Some clones in this sample may be carry-over from other donors' samples.

This clonotype was detected many times. The V gene is TRBV7-2, the J gene TRBJ2-4; 9 nucleotides match TRBD1. V lost 5 bases, J lost 6 bases, and 2 bases stayed unmatched. This CDR3 spans 13 amino acids. Looked up from germline, CDR1 is SGHTA and CDR2 is FQGNSA. In DNA, the CDR3 is TGTGCCAGCAGCCCGGGACAGGGAAACATTCAGTACTTC. Encoded protein: CASSPGQGNIQYF.

This clonotype was counted a few times. V and J are TRBV12-3 or TRBV12-4 and TRBJ1-5; tentatively, D is TRBD1 (5 bases). Trimming took 6 bases from V and 6 from J, leaving 18 bases between them. The CDR3 is 15 amino acids. Written as DNA, the CDR3 is TGTGCCAGCAGCCCACGGGGGAGGTTCAGTCAGCCCCAGCATTTT. It encodes CASSPRGRFSQPQHF.

This clonotype was seen many times. For the CDR3, the DNA is TGCAGTGCTAGAGAAGGGACAGACTATGGCTACACCTTC. It encodes CSAREGTDYGYTF. The chain joins TRBV20-1 to TRBJ1-2, with 7 bases fitting TRBD1. J gave up 3 bases and V 0 bases, and 1 base lay outside the gene matches. Germline CDR1 reads DFQATT; CDR2 reads SNEGSKA (reference sequence). CDR3 length equals 13 residues.

The rearrangement joins TRBV7-9 to TRBJ1-2, with TRBD1 matching 7 bases. V gave up 2 bases and J gave up 6 bases; unmatched junction bases: 0. The CDR3 is 12 amino acids. CDR1 is SEHNR, CDR2 FQNEAQ, per germline (reference sequence). The CDR3 DNA reads as TGTGCCAGCAGCTTAAGGGGGCATGGCTACACCTTC. This codes for CASSLRGHGYTF.

The chain has TRBV28 and TRBJ1-3, with D possibly TRBD1 on 6 matching bases. V lost 7 bases to trimming and J lost 0 bases, with 13 bases between them. Germline assignment: CDR1 MDHEN and CDR2 SYDVKM. The CDR3 loop spans 15 amino acids. CDR3 sequence: CASTRTGSSGNTIYF. The DNA for the CDR3 is TGTGCCAGCACCAGAACAGGGAGCTCTGGAAACACCATATATTTT. Drawing the rest from reference TRBV28 and TRBJ1-3, the complete variable domain is DVKVTQSSRYLVKRTGEKVFLECVQDMDHENMFWYRQDPGLGLRLIYFSYDVKMKEKGDIPEGYSVSREKKERFSLILESASTNQTSMYLCASTRTGSSGNTIYFGEGSWLTVV.

This clonotype occurred many times. The chain employs TRBV7-9 and TRBJ1-1; no clear D. This CDR3 is built from 13 residues. Germline CDR1 is SEHNR and CDR2 is FQNEAQ (reference sequence). V lost 5 bases and J 3 bases, leaving 10 bases between the germline ends. The CDR3 spells CASSITRDTEAFF. The CDR3 DNA sequence: TGTGCCAGCAGCATCACAAGGGACACTGAAGCTTTCTTT. Full variable domain (remainder filled in from reference TRBV7-9 and TRBJ1-1): DTGVSQNPRHKITKRGQNVTFRCDPISEHNRLYWYRQTLGQGPEFLTYFQNEAQLEKSRLLSDRFSAERPKGSFSTLEIQRTEQGDSAMYLCASSITRDTEAFFGQGTRLTVV.

This clonotype turned up a few times. The J gene is TRBJ1-5, the V gene TRBV18; D is possibly TRBD1 (6 bases). This CDR3 has 16 residues. V shed 6 bases and J shed 7 bases, with 22 bases lying between them. The germline gives CDR1 KGHSH, CDR2 LQKENI. The CDR3 loop is CASSLYNQGYGQPQHF. The CDR3 DNA reads TGTGCCAGCTCCCTTTACAACCAGGGGTACGGACAGCCCCAGCATTTT.

This clonotype was seen many times. V is TRBV5-1 and J is TRBJ1-2; D uncertain. Trimming removed 4 bases at V and 1 base at J, with 11 bases between. The germline gives CDR1 SGHRS, CDR2 YFSETQ. This CDR3 has 14 amino acids. The CDR3: CASSRGNSNYGYTF. The DNA for the CDR3 is TGCGCCAGCAGCCGCGGCAACAGTAACTATGGCTACACCTTC.

This clonotype was detected a few times. The chain recombines TRBV19 with TRBJ2-5; maybe TRBD1 (5 bases). CDR3 size: 14 residues. V was trimmed by 4 bases and J by 2 bases, leaving 11 bases between them. Germline V lookup: CDR1 LNHDA, CDR2 SQIVND (reference sequence). The chain's CDR3 is CASSTPGRQETQYF. As DNA, the CDR3 is TGTGCCAGTAGTACCCCAGGGCGGCAAGAGACCCAGTACTTC.

By share, this clonotype ranks as medium-sized. The chain joins TRBV3-1 to TRBJ1-1; no clear D. This CDR3 comprises 15 residues. Germline V gene data show CDR1 as LGHDT and CDR2 as YNNKEL (reference sequence). V lost 2 bases and J 3 bases, leaving 13 bases between the germline ends. CDR3 DNA: TGTGCCAGCAGCCAATTCCCAAGTCGGGACACTGAAGCTTTCTTT. It encodes CASSQFPSRDTEAFF.

CDR3 residues: CASSLEDYLHETQYF. CDR3 DNA sequence: TGTGCCAGCAGCTTGGAAGACTACCTTCATGAGACCCAGTACTTC. The genes are TRBV5-6 and TRBJ2-5, with a tentative D call TRBD2 (5 bases). Trimming took 0 bases from V and 5 from J, leaving 14 bases between them. This CDR3 is built from 15 residues. Germline V lookup: CDR1 SGHDT, CDR2 YYEEEE.

In this sample, this clonotype turned up many times. This chain links TRBV7-2 with TRBJ2-1; TRBD2 is a possible D gene (5 bases). Germline-derived CDR1 and CDR2 are SGHTA and FQGNSA. The length of the CDR3 is 16 residues. Trimming removed 0 bases at V and 0 bases at J, with 9 bases between. The chain's CDR3 is CASSLAREGSYNEQFF. Here the CDR3 DNA reads TGTGCCAGCAGCTTAGCGCGAGAGGGCTCCTACAATGAGCAGTTCTTC.

This clonotype was counted at least ten times. CDR3: CASFDTMTGRDSPLHF. The CDR3 DNA follows: TGTGCCAGCTTCGATACAATGACAGGGAGAGATTCACCCCTCCACTTT. The V and J genes are TRBV7-9 and TRBJ1-6; 7 bases align to TRBD1. The V gene's germline CDR1 is SEHNR and CDR2 FQNEAQ (reference sequence). The CDR3 covers 16 residues. J was trimmed by 8 bases and V by 8 bases; bases with no gene match: 15.

This clonotype was observed many times. This chain uses TRBV7-2 with TRBJ1-2; 8 nucleotides align to TRBD1. The CDR3 length is 18 residues. Germline V gene data show CDR1 as SGHTA and CDR2 as FQGNSA. The V segment lost 3 bases and the J segment 7 bases; nucleotides outside the gene matches: 19. This chain's CDR3 is CASSFSPGLAGGVGGYTF. The CDR3 bases are TGTGCCAGCAGCTTCAGTCCTGGTCTGGCAGGGGGCGTAGGTGGCTACACCTTC.

This clonotype was picked up one time. The chain couples TRBV20-1 to TRBJ1-2; D gene uncertain. The CDR3 totals 15 residues. Germline CDR1 reads DFQATT; CDR2 reads SNEGSKA (reference sequence). Trimming took 6 bases from V and 0 from J, leaving 17 bases between them. For the CDR3, the DNA is TGCAGTGCGTGGGCACAACGAGATGCTAACTATGGCTACACCTTC. Translated: CSAWAQRDANYGYTF.

This clonotype has only a few counts. The J gene is TRBJ1-4, the V gene TRBV28; perhaps TRBD1 as D (6 bases). This CDR3 has 15 amino acids. Germline CDR1 is MDHEN and CDR2 is SYDVKM. V lost 6 bases to trimming and J lost 7 bases, with 18 bases between them. The CDR3 loop is CASRTYRVLSEKLFF. The CDR3 region has the DNA TGTGCCAGCAGAACTTACAGGGTATTAAGTGAAAAACTGTTTTTT.

In this sample, this clonotype turned up a few times. The chain links TRBV27 to TRBJ2-1; 8 bases map to TRBD2. The CDR3 sequence is 15 residues long. V lost 7 bases, J lost 0 bases, and 5 bases stayed unmatched. CDR1 is MNHEY, CDR2 SMNVEV, per germline (reference sequence). CDR3 DNA: TGTGCCAGCAAGATTGGGACTAGCTCCTACAATGAGCAGTTCTTC. Its protein product is CASKIGTSSYNEQFF.

This clonotype was seen a few times. This chain links TRBV6-5 with TRBJ1-4; 10 bases line up with TRBD1. This CDR3 has 14 amino acids. V gave up 6 bases and J gave up 7 bases; unmatched junction bases: 5. The V gene's germline CDR1 is MNHEY and CDR2 SVGAGI. The CDR3 sequence: CASSYGQGVEKLFF. CDR3 DNA: TGTGCCAGCAGCTACGGACAGGGGGTTGAAAAACTGTTTTTT.

The CDR3 DNA reads TGTGCCAGCAGCCAGCGGACTTACACCGGGGAGCTGTTTTTT. Translated, it gives CASSQRTYTGELFF. The V call is TRBV14, the J call TRBJ2-2; the D gene is possibly TRBD2 (5 bases). This CDR3 region has 14 residues. V was cut by 3 bases and J by 3 bases, with 8 bases left in between. CDR1 is SGHDN, CDR2 FVKESK, per germline.

This clonotype was found many times. This rearrangement joins TRBV7-2 to TRBJ2-1; D gene unclear. Germline V CDR1 and CDR2: SGHTA, FQGNSA. V lost 0 bases, J lost 10 bases, and 7 bases lay in between. The CDR3 contains 12 residues. The CDR3 sequence: CASSLALREQFF. As DNA, the CDR3 is TGTGCCAGCAGCTTAGCCCTCAGAGAGCAGTTCTTC. Full variable domain (outside the CDR3, taken from reference TRBV7-2 and TRBJ2-1): GAGVSQSPSNKVTEKGKDVELRCDPISGHTALYWYRQSLGQGLEFLIYFQGNSAPDKSGLPSDRFSAERTGGSVSTLTIQRTQQEDSAVYLCASSLALREQFFGPGTRLTVL.

The chain joins TRBV29-1 to TRBJ1-5; D is possibly TRBD1 (5 bases). With 4 bases removed from V and 4 bases from J, the gap between germline ends came to 11 bases. Germline V CDR1 and CDR2: SQVTM, ANQGSEA. CDR3 length: 13 amino acids. CDR3 nucleotide sequence: TGCAGCGTTGGGGGGAATAGTAATCAGCCCCAGCATTTT. Protein sequence: CSVGGNSNQPQHF.

This clonotype was detected a few times. The rearrangement uses TRBV7-2 and TRBJ2-1; a possible D gene is TRBD2 (6 bases). CDR3 length: 14 residues. Germline values: CDR1 SGHTA, CDR2 FQGNSA. V lost 4 bases and J 4 bases, leaving 11 bases between the germline ends. The CDR3 sequence is CASSSAGHYNEQFF. CDR3 in DNA: TGTGCCAGCAGCTCCGCGGGGCATTACAATGAGCAGTTCTTC. The whole variable domain, filled in from reference TRBV7-2 and TRBJ2-1, reads GAGVSQSPSNKVTEKGKDVELRCDPISGHTALYWYRQSLGQGLEFLIYFQGNSAPDKSGLPSDRFSAERTGGSVSTLTIQRTQQEDSAVYLCASSSAGHYNEQFFGPGTRLTVL.

This clonotype showed up many times. V is TRBV19 and J is TRBJ1-1, with no clear D. This CDR3 has 14 amino acids. Germline lookup yields CDR1 LNHDA and CDR2 SQIVND (reference sequence). V lost 6 bases and J 0 bases, leaving 11 bases between the germline ends. The CDR3 region has the DNA TGTGCCAGTAGAAGACCGGAACTGAACACTGAAGCTTTCTTT. This encodes CASRRPELNTEAFF.

Concerning this clonotype: The junction does not match germline at one end; this may be a read error. In DNA, the CDR3 is TGTGCCAGCAGCTTAGAGGGGATGAACACTGAATCTTTCTTT. Translating it yields CASSLEGMNTESFF. The rearrangement uses TRBV7-2 and TRBJ1-1, with D perhaps TRBD1 (5 bases). The germline V gene encodes CDR1 SGHTA and CDR2 FQGNSA. The CDR3 totals 14 residues.

This sequence joins TRBV13 and TRBJ1-3; TRBD1 agrees at 9 bases. Trimming took 5 bases from V and 2 from J; bases not matched to a gene: 7. Per germline, CDR1 PRHDT and CDR2 FYEKMQ (reference sequence). The CDR3 has 16 amino acids. The CDR3 is CASSGNRGHPGNTIYF. CDR3 in DNA: TGTGCCAGCAGCGGAAACAGGGGGCATCCTGGAAACACCATATATTTT.

This clonotype was detected ten times or more. This chain uses TRBV7-2 with TRBJ1-1; D perhaps matches TRBD1 (6 bases). The CDR3 spans 15 residues. With 1 base removed from V and 0 bases from J, the gap between germline ends came to 9 bases. Germline assignment: CDR1 SGHTA and CDR2 FQGNSA. The CDR3 nucleotides are TGTGCCAGCAGCTTAGGACAGGCCTTGAACACTGAAGCTTTCTTT. As protein: CASSLGQALNTEAFF.

For the CDR3, the DNA is TGTGCCAGCAGCCAGATTAATGATTCACCCCTCCACTTT. This sequence encodes CASSQINDSPLHF. The chain uses TRBV28 and TRBJ1-6; D ambiguous. The CDR3 runs 13 residues. Deletions cut 6 bases from V and 8 bases from J, with 11 bases between. CDR1 and CDR2 (germline): MDHEN, SYDVKM.

The chain is built from TRBV5-5 and TRBJ2-3; 8 nucleotides match TRBD2. The CDR3 length is 18 residues. Germline V CDR1 and CDR2: SGHKS, YYEKEE (reference sequence). After removal of 3 bases from V and 0 bases from J, the junction contained 12 bases not matched to a gene. The CDR3 DNA reads as TGTGCCAGCAGCTGGATTACTAGCGGCCTTACTAGCACAGATACGCAGTATTTT. This codes for CASSWITSGLTSTDTQYF.

In this sample, this clonotype turned up many times. The chain uses TRBV11-2 and TRBJ1-5; D may be TRBD1 (5 bases). Trimming removed 0 bases at V and 0 bases at J, with 12 bases between. Looked up from germline, CDR1 is SGHAT and CDR2 is FQNNGV. The CDR3 has 17 amino acids. CDR3 residues: CASSLDLTVDSNQPQHF. The CDR3 bases are TGTGCCAGCAGCTTAGATCTGACAGTCGATAGCAATCAGCCCCAGCATTTT.

This clonotype occurred many times. The DNA is omitted, as the CDR3 cannot be located on it reliably, and the CDR3 follows TCRdb's listing. The chain is built from TRBV28 and TRBJ1-1; the table calls TRBD1, which could not be checked here. Per the germline V gene, CDR1 is MDHEN and CDR2 is SYDVKM. The CDR3 adds up to 16 amino acids, both ends counted. The CDR3 loop reads CASSTSSVGAGTEAFF.

The chain couples TRBV25-1 to TRBJ1-2; D is possibly TRBD1 (6 bases). CDR1 MGHDK and CDR2 SYGVNS come from the germline V gene. CDR3 length: 14 amino acids. Trimming pared 9 bases from V and 1 base from J, leaving 15 bases between. The CDR3 sequence is CASFSPGHNYGYTF. As DNA, the CDR3 is TGTGCCAGTTTCTCTCCGGGACATAACTATGGCTACACCTTC.

The genes are TRBV4-3 and TRBJ1-1; D uncertain. The length of the CDR3 is 16 residues. V was trimmed by 0 bases and J by 0 bases, leaving 11 bases between them. Germline CDR1 and CDR2: LGHNA and YSLEER. This chain's CDR3 is CASSQDPQFLNTEAFF. CDR3 coding DNA: TGCGCCAGCAGCCAAGATCCCCAGTTTTTGAACACTGAAGCTTTCTTT.